A selection of T cell receptor beta chains follows, all from one sample in a study of response to subunit inactivated influenza vaccine. TCRdb itself ran the RT-PCR reads through MiXCR, one entry per CDR3 protein. The sample shows around 530,000 distinct CDR3 sequences, 16% of them seen only once. The sequencing here drew on CD4+ T cells sorted from PBMCs, taken less than 30 months after vaccination. These receptor sequences come from a man aged 50-75 years who received an inactivated influenza vaccine. CDR3s include the opening cysteine and the closing phenylalanine or tryptophan. D genes are given only for firm matches. Size tells how often a clone was seen (once, few, many) or the class of an expanded clone, and some rows leave it out.

>TRBJ1-5|-|many|TRBV6-2/TRBV6-3
CASSYHTGQPQHF
TGTGCCAGCAGTTACCACACCGGCCAGCCCCAGCATTTT
>TRBJ2-3|-|few|TRBV27
CASSLSRYPGDTQYF
TGTGCCAGCAGTTTGTCGCGGTATCCCGGAGATACGCAGTATTTT
>TRBJ2-3|TRBD1|-|TRBV5-1
CASSLAGGQTDTQYF
TGCGCCAGCAGCTTGGCAGGGGGACAGACAGATACGCAGTATTTT
>TRBJ1-2|-|-|TRBV6-6
CASTPRQVGGYTF
TGTGCCAGCACGCCTAGACAGGTGGGGGGCTACACCTTC
>TRBJ2-2|-|-|TRBV20-1
CSASNFGLGTGELFF
TGCAGTGCTAGCAATTTCGGCTTAGGCACCGGGGAGCTGTTTTTT
>TRBJ2-1|TRBD2|-|TRBV24-1
CATSDALTSGGYNNEQFF
TGTGCCACCAGTGATGCCCTTACCAGCGGGGGTTACAACAATGAGCAGTTCTTC
>TRBJ2-3|-|few|TRBV14
CASSPGQWTDTQYF
TGTGCCAGCAGCCCCGGGCAGTGGACAGATACGCAGTATTTT
>TRBJ2-2|-|few|TRBV9
CASSVAQAGELFF
TGTGCCAGCAGCGTAGCCCAAGCCGGGGAGCTGTTTTTT
>TRBJ2-2|TRBD1|few|TRBV6-1
CASSQGTALNTGELFF
TGTGCCAGCAGTCAGGGGACAGCGTTGAACACCGGGGAGCTGTTTTTT
>TRBJ2-1|TRBD2|few|TRBV20-1
CSAISGGANEQFF
TGCAGTGCTATTAGCGGGGGGGCGAATGAGCAGTTCTTC
>TRBJ2-7|TRBD1|-|TRBV18
CASSPQGAHEQYF
TGTGCCAGCTCACCGCAGGGGGCCCACGAGCAGTACTTC
>TRBJ2-2|-|few|TRBV11-2
CASSSGRGRATVELFF
TGTGCCAGCAGCTCCGGTCGAGGGCGGGCTACCGTAGAGCTGTTTTTT
>TRBJ1-4|-|-|TRBV7-6
CASSLMGAATNEKLFF
TGTGCCAGCAGCTTAATGGGGGCCGCAACTAATGAAAAACTGTTTTTT
>TRBJ2-2|-|few|TRBV12-3/TRBV12-4
CASSSLEEGGELFF
TGTGCCAGCAGTTCCCTAGAAGAAGGCGGGGAGCTGTTTTTT
>TRBJ2-2|-|-|TRBV10-3
CAIGTSNTGELFF
TGTGCCATCGGGACGTCGAACACCGGGGAGCTGTTTTTT
>TRBJ2-3|-|few|TRBV6-5
CASSYSMRPQNTDTQYF
TGTGCCAGCAGTTACTCGATGCGCCCCCAAAACACAGATACGCAGTATTTT
>TRBJ1-1|-|-|TRBV4-3
CASSQDKGNTEAFF
TGCGCCAGCAGCCAAGATAAGGGGAACACTGAAGCTTTCTTT
>TRBJ1-2|-|few|TRBV7-8
CASSLQAGLKGYTF
TGTGCCAGCAGCTTACAAGCAGGATTAAAAGGCTACACCTTC
>TRBJ2-7|-|few|TRBV12-3/TRBV12-4
CASRTTGSEQYF
TGTGCCAGCAGAACAACAGGGTCCGAGCAGTACTTC
>TRBJ2-1|TRBD2|many|TRBV29-1
CSVEEIAGGTNEQFF
TGCAGCGTTGAAGAAATAGCGGGGGGGACCAATGAGCAGTTCTTC
>TRBJ2-7|-|few|TRBV7-2
CASSSRHTYEQYF
TGTGCCAGCAGCTCCCGACATACCTACGAGCAGTACTTC